One sample yielded the 29 T cell receptor beta chains listed below, sequenced in a study of Ad26.COV2.S vaccination and SARS-CoV-2 variants. This table comes from immunoSEQ multiplex PCR, and its TCRdb copy is limited to in-frame clones, with some not included. The sample lists approximately 250,000 clones, around 88% seen once, with less than 3.5% in the top ten. Documented treatment: 15 to 20 received Ad26.COV2.S at low or high dose, single or two shots; about 5 received placebo; per-sample allocation not given. Sampling occurred on day 63 after the first vaccine or placebo injection. Source: peripheral blood, taken in a trial of Ad26.COV2.S vaccine versus placebo. Source of these receptors: a person between 18 and 65 years old who received the Ad26.COV2.S COVID-19 vaccine or a placebo.

This chain links TRBV6-1 with TRBJ1-2; 10 bases map to TRBD1. CDR1 is MNHNS, CDR2 SASEGT, per germline. With 3 bases clipped from V and 4 bases from J, the junction kept 5 bases outside the gene matches. This CDR3 has 15 residues. DNA of the CDR3: TGTGCCAGCAGTGAGGGGACAGGGGTCTTCTATGGCTACACCTTC. As protein: CASSEGTGVFYGYTF.

J is TRBJ2-3 and V is TRBV6-5, with 8 bases that match TRBD2. This CDR3 contains 15 residues. V gave up 8 bases and J gave up 5 bases; unmatched junction bases: 12. Germline assignment: CDR1 MNHEY and CDR2 SVGAGI. The CDR3 loop is CASGKPGLGGDTQYF. The CDR3 coding sequence is TGTGCCAGCGGTAAACCGGGACTAGGAGGAGATACGCAGTATTTT.

The V call is TRBV18, the J call TRBJ1-3; D may be TRBD1 (6 bases). With 6 bases removed from V and 2 bases from J, the gap between germline ends came to 14 bases. Germline V gives CDR1 KGHSH, CDR2 LQKENI. The length of the CDR3 is 15 residues. The CDR3 loop reads CASSRGGNPGNTIYF. The CDR3 DNA sequence: TGTGCCAGCTCCCGAGGGGGGAACCCTGGAAACACCATATATTTT.

The CDR3 DNA reads as TGTGCCAGCAGTCCCATTAGCGGGCCTGATGGTGCCCAGTACTTC. Residues: CASSPISGPDGAQYF. V gene TRBV6-2 or TRBV6-3 combines with J gene TRBJ2-5; TRBD2 agrees at 7 bases. The CDR3 runs to 15 residues. CDR1 is MNHEY, CDR2 SVGEGT, per germline. V shed 5 bases and J 9 bases; nucleotides not matched to a gene: 15.

A few counts support this clone. This chain joins TRBV6-1 and TRBJ2-1; the D gene is possibly TRBD1 (5 bases). Trimming took off 4 bases at V and 0 bases at J, with 19 bases between the two ends. The CDR3 loop spans 18 amino acids. From germline, CDR1 is MNHNS and CDR2 SASEGT. The CDR3 loop is CASSGLLQVISSYNEQFF. As DNA, the CDR3 is TGTGCCAGCAGTGGCCTCTTACAGGTTATAAGCTCCTACAATGAGCAGTTCTTC.

The V call is TRBV9, the J call TRBJ2-3, with TRBD2 matching over 8 bases. J lost 2 bases, V lost 3 bases, and 17 bases had no gene match. The V gene's germline CDR1 is SGDLS and CDR2 YYNGEE. The CDR3 loop spans 19 amino acids. The CDR3 spells CASSAELGWSGSLTDTQYF. The CDR3 nucleotides read TGTGCCAGCAGCGCGGAACTTGGTTGGAGCGGGAGTCTCACAGATACGCAGTATTTT. Supplemented by reference TRBV9 and TRBJ2-3, the full variable domain reads DSGVTQTPKHLITATGQRVTLRCSPRSGDLSVYWYQQSLDQGLQFLIQYYNGEERAKGNILERFSAQQFPDLHSELNLSSLELGDSALYFCASSAELGWSGSLTDTQYFGPGTRLTVL.

This clone was seen a few times. The rearrangement joins TRBV11-1 to TRBJ2-2; D gene uncertain. CDR3 length: 14 residues. From germline, CDR1 is SGHAT and CDR2 FQDESV (reference sequence). V lost 4 bases and J lost 2, with 8 bases in between. The CDR3 loop reads CASSSRANTGELFF. DNA of the CDR3: TGTGCCAGCAGCTCCCGAGCTAACACCGGGGAGCTGTTTTTT.

The chain couples TRBV19 to TRBJ1-5; 10 nucleotides match TRBD1. V shed 4 bases and J 1 base; nucleotides not matched to a gene: 7. CDR3 length: 17 residues. Germline assignment: CDR1 LNHDA and CDR2 SQIVND (reference sequence). CDR3 residues: CASSTPLDRGSNQPQHF. As DNA, the CDR3 is TGTGCCAGTAGTACACCCTTGGACAGGGGGAGCAATCAGCCCCAGCATTTT. The entire variable domain, with the rest obtained from reference TRBV19 and TRBJ1-5, is as follows: DGGITQSPKYLFRKEGQNVTLSCEQNLNHDAMYWYRQDPGQGLRLIYYSQIVNDFQKGDIAEGYSVSREKKESFPLTVTSAQKNPTAFYLCASSTPLDRGSNQPQHFGDGTRLSIL.

The DNA for the CDR3 is TGTGCCAGCAGCCGGATCTCTGGAAACACCATATATTTT. This sequence encodes CASSRISGNTIYF. This chain uses TRBV6-5 with TRBJ1-3; D uncertain. CDR3 size: 13 residues. V was shortened by 6 bases and J by 0 bases, with 6 bases between the two germline ends. Germline CDR1 and CDR2: MNHEY and SVGAGI.

The chain combines TRBV9 with TRBJ2-7; 9 positions agree with TRBD2. CDR1 and CDR2 from the germline V gene are SGDLS and YYNGEE. V was clipped by 4 bases and J by 5 bases; unmatched bases: 13. This CDR3 spans 16 amino acids. The CDR3 DNA sequence: TGTGCCAGCAGCTCCCATCGGGCGGGGGGGTTGGACGAGCAGTACTTC. Translated, it gives CASSSHRAGGLDEQYF.

The chain joins TRBV18 to TRBJ2-5; 15 bases map to TRBD2. The germline V gene encodes CDR1 KGHSH and CDR2 LQKENI. The CDR3 loop spans 17 amino acids. After removal of 3 bases from V and 5 bases from J, the junction contained 7 bases not matched to a gene. Written as DNA, the CDR3 is TGTGCCAGCTCACCGGGACTAGCGGGGGGTCCAGCCGAGACCCAGTACTTC. Its translation: CASSPGLAGGPAETQYF.

This clone was recorded only once. The genes are TRBV19 and TRBJ1-4; a possible D gene is TRBD1 (5 bases). The CDR3 consists of 13 residues. The germline CDR1 and CDR2 sequences are LNHDA and SQIVND (reference sequence). V gave up 7 bases and J gave up 5 bases, with 11 bases separating them. The CDR3 DNA reads as TGTGCCAGTATGCGGCAGGGCAATGAAAAACTGTTTTTT. Protein product: CASMRQGNEKLFF.

The chain joins TRBV10-1 to TRBJ2-7; D is possibly TRBD1 (5 bases). V was pared by 3 bases and J by 2 bases, with 14 bases between. Looked up from germline, CDR1 is WNHNN and CDR2 is SYGVQD (reference sequence). The CDR3 length is 15 residues. The CDR3 bases are TGCGCCAGCAGTGAAACCAGGGCCCCCCCCTACGAGCAGTACTTC. Its translation: CASSETRAPPYEQYF.

V and J are TRBV7-2 and TRBJ1-1; 7 positions match TRBD1. V was clipped by 3 bases and J by 4 bases; unmatched bases: 2. CDR3 size: 13 residues. Germline CDR1 and CDR2: SGHTA and FQGNSA. The CDR3 DNA sequence: TGTGCCAGCAGCTTTAGACAGGGCACTGAAGCTTTCTTT. Its translation: CASSFRQGTEAFF. The full variable domain, in which reference TRBV7-2 and TRBJ1-1 provide the parts outside the CDR3, is GAGVSQSPSNKVTEKGKDVELRCDPISGHTALYWYRQSLGQGLEFLIYFQGNSAPDKSGLPSDRFSAERTGGSVSTLTIQRTQQEDSAVYLCASSFRQGTEAFFGQGTRLTVV.

This clone came up once. The chain recombines TRBV11-3 with TRBJ2-7; D remains unclear. Looked up from germline, CDR1 is SGHNT and CDR2 is YENEEA. Trimming removed 5 bases from V and 4 bases from J, with 12 bases in between. This CDR3 spans 13 amino acids. The CDR3 loop is CASSPGQVYEQYF. CDR3 DNA: TGTGCCAGCAGCCCCGGGCAGGTTTACGAGCAGTACTTC.

The V gene is TRBV11-3, the J gene TRBJ2-3; D is unresolved. Trimming left V 5 bases short and J 4 bases short, with 16 bases between. Germline assignment: CDR1 SGHNT and CDR2 YENEEA. This CDR3 region has 15 residues. CDR3: CASSPSPPTADTQYF. DNA of the CDR3: TGTGCCAGCAGCCCTAGTCCCCCAACGGCAGATACGCAGTATTTT.

The chain joins TRBV18 to TRBJ2-2; D is tentatively TRBD1 or TRBD2 (5 bases each). V was trimmed by 6 bases and J by 4 bases, leaving 15 bases between them. The length of the CDR3 is 15 residues. From germline, CDR1 is KGHSH and CDR2 LQKENI. CDR3 DNA sequence: TGTGCCAGCTCCCCGAGGGACGATACCACCGGGGAGCTGTTTTTT. This translates into CASSPRDDTTGELFF.

J is TRBJ1-2 and V is TRBV24-1; maybe TRBD1 (5 bases). The CDR3 covers 16 residues. Germline assignment: CDR1 KGHDR and CDR2 SFDVKD. V was pared by 1 base and J by 0 bases, with 11 bases between. CDR3 nucleotides: TGTGCCACCAGTGATTTCCTACAGGACGCTAACTATGGCTACACCTTC. This gives the protein CATSDFLQDANYGYTF.

J is TRBJ1-1 and V is TRBV7-3, with 10 positions matching TRBD1. The CDR3 has 15 residues. V shed 5 bases and J 4 bases; nucleotides not matched to a gene: 7. Germline V CDR1 and CDR2: SGHTA, FQGTGA. Here the CDR3 reads CASSPRQGAITEAFF. CDR3 DNA: TGTGCCAGCAGCCCCCGACAGGGGGCCATCACTGAAGCTTTCTTT.

The chain recombines TRBV6-1 with TRBJ2-7; 7 bases map to TRBD1. The CDR3 runs 14 residues. V lost 2 bases and J lost 3; bases outside the gene matches: 4. The germline CDR1 and CDR2 sequences are MNHNS and SASEGT. The CDR3 reads CASSERQGNYEQYV. The CDR3 DNA sequence: TGTGCCAGCAGTGAACGACAGGGAAACTACGAGCAGTACGTC.

This chain connects TRBV10-3 to TRBJ2-7; TRBD1 might be the D (6 bases). The CDR3 is made up of 12 amino acids. The V gene lost 4 bases and the J gene lost 3 bases, with 7 bases spanning the gap. Germline CDR1 ENHRY, CDR2 SYGVKD. The CDR3 region is CAISGRGYEQYV. Written as DNA, the CDR3 is TGTGCCATCAGTGGCAGGGGCTACGAGCAGTACGTC.

The chain has TRBV2 and TRBJ1-5; unclear D gene. The germline gives CDR1 SNHLY, CDR2 FYNNEI. V was shortened by 6 bases and J by 7 bases, with 7 bases between the two germline ends. CDR3 length: 11 amino acids. CDR3 protein: CASRADQPQHF. Written as DNA, the CDR3 is TGTGCCAGCAGGGCAGACCAGCCCCAGCATTTT.

V gene TRBV5-6 combines with J gene TRBJ2-3; 9 nucleotides match TRBD2. Trimming cost V 2 bases and J 2 bases; bases outside gene matches: 3. The CDR3 totals 15 residues. Per the germline V gene, CDR1 is SGHDT and CDR2 is YYEEEE. The chain's CDR3 is CASSFLAGFTDTQYF. The CDR3 DNA is TGTGCCAGCAGCTTCCTAGCGGGGTTCACAGATACGCAGTATTTT.

The V and J genes are TRBV5-1 and TRBJ2-2; 10 nucleotides line up with TRBD1. With V trimmed by 3 bases and J by 6 bases, 5 bases remained unmatched. The CDR3 runs to 15 residues. Germline CDR1 SGHRS, CDR2 YFSETQ. The CDR3 region is CASSSGQGVAGELFF. The CDR3 region has the DNA TGCGCCAGCAGCTCCGGACAGGGGGTTGCCGGGGAGCTGTTTTTT. Together with reference TRBV5-1 and TRBJ2-2, the CDR3 gives the full variable domain: KAGVTQTPRYLIKTRGQQVTLSCSPISGHRSVSWYQQTPGQGLQFLFEYFSETQRNKGNFPGRFSGRQFSNSRSEMNVSTLELGDSALYLCASSSGQGVAGELFFGEGSRLTVL.

This clone was seen a single time. The genes are TRBV20-1 and TRBJ2-3; a possible D gene is TRBD1 (5 bases). CDR3 length: 11 residues. V lost 8 bases to trimming and J lost 3 bases, with 9 bases between them. Germline V lookup: CDR1 DFQATT, CDR2 SNEGSKA (reference sequence). CDR3 coding DNA: TGCAGTCCCAGGGATACAGATACGCAGTATTTT. Protein: CSPRDTDTQYF.

In its sample, this clone ranks as medium-sized. The V and J genes are TRBV4-2 and TRBJ1-1; weak D call: TRBD1 (6 bases). This CDR3 is built from 15 residues. The germline gives CDR1 LGHNA, CDR2 YNFKEQ. Trimming took 0 bases from V and 4 from J, leaving 12 bases between them. CDR3: CASSQDLGTPTEAFF. CDR3 in DNA: TGTGCCAGCAGCCAAGATCTGGGGACACCCACTGAAGCTTTCTTT.

This clone was observed a single time. The chain couples TRBV5-4 to TRBJ2-5; 9 positions agree with TRBD1. The CDR3 consists of 14 residues. The V segment lost 5 bases and the J segment 2 bases; nucleotides outside the gene matches: 4. Per the germline V gene, CDR1 is SGHNT and CDR2 is YYREEE (reference sequence). This CDR3 is CASSSTGGQETQYF. CDR3 nucleotide sequence: TGTGCCAGCAGTTCGACAGGGGGGCAAGAGACCCAGTACTTC.

The chain combines TRBV20-1 with TRBJ1-4; D perhaps matches TRBD1 (5 bases). The germline V gene has CDR1 DFQATT and CDR2 SNEGSKA (reference sequence). This CDR3 has 11 amino acids. Trimming pared 3 bases from V and 14 bases from J, leaving 13 bases between. This chain's CDR3 is CSASDAGKLFF. As DNA, the CDR3 is TGCAGTGCTAGCGATGCAGGGAAGCTGTTTTTT.

This clone has just one count. This chain links TRBV6-5 with TRBJ1-2; D gene unclear. The germline V gene has CDR1 MNHEY and CDR2 SVGAGI. This CDR3 region has 10 residues. Trimming took off 6 bases at V and 8 bases at J, with 7 bases between the two ends. The CDR3 region is CASSARGYTF. CDR3 in DNA: TGTGCCAGCAGCGCTCGCGGCTACACCTTC.